The T cell receptor beta chain under discussion was sequenced for a study of cytomegalovirus exposure and HLA in healthy donors. V dropped 3 bases and J dropped 11 bases, with 23 bases sitting between them. CDR3 length equals 14 residues. Germline V CDR1 and CDR2: GTSNPN, SVGIG (reference sequence). Though probably carrying unrecorded immune exposures, donors were nominally healthy at sampling. As to this clone: As yet, its antigen is unknown.

Use of 60 Vbeta and 13 Jbeta primers characterized the PCR. Produced via immunoSEQ multiplex PCR; TCRdb's table is partial and in-frame only. Of 100,000 to 130,000 clones detected, roughly 80% appear once; the ten largest clones hold about 2.3%. General observations from the study: Common viral pathogens were later found to be apparently linked to several of the most significant clusters.

The V and J genes are TRBV30 and TRBJ2-7, with D maybe TRBD1 (6 bases). The TCR comes from a man younger than 45 in good health and CMV-seronegative. The sample comprised PBMCs. The CDR3 DNA reads as TGTGCCTGGAGAAGTACAGGGTCGGCTGTGAGGGAGTACTTC. Encoded protein: CAWRSTGSAVREYF.